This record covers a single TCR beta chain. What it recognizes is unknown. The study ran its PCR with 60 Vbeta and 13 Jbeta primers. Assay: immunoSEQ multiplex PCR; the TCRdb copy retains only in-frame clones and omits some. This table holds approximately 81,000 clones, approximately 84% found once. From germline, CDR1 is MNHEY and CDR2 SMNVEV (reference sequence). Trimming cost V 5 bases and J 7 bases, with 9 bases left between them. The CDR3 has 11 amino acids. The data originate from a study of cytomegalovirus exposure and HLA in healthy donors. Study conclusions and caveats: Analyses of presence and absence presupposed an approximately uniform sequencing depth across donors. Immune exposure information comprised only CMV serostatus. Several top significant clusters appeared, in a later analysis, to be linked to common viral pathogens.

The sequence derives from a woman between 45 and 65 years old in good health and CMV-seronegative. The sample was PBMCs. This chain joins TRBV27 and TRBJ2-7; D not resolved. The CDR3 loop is CASSQIWEQYF. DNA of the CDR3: TGTGCCAGCAGTCAGATTTGGGAGCAGTACTTC.